This record looks at one T cell receptor beta chain sequence and its context. Its matching antigen is unknown. Distinct nucleotide sequences in the sample also encode this CDR3. Deep-level assay runs were performed. Profiled with immunoSEQ multiplex PCR; TCRdb holds only in-frame clones, not every one. The table shows just over 2,000,000 clones, with approximately 95% occurring only once. The data belong to a study of shared clonotypes between healthy human individuals. Germline V gene sequence: CDR1 SGHAT, CDR2 FQNNGV. This CDR3 has 14 amino acids. Germline trimming cut 5 bases from V and 7 bases from J; bases unmatched to any gene: 3. Regarding the study as a whole: Clonotype sharing among donors was expected to depend on sequencing depth.

Nashville, Tennessee was home to all donors, who were Caucasian adults. Sequenced material: naive CD4+ T cells sorted from blood. Stated subset: CD45RA+ positively selected. This clonotype was obtained from a man in his late teens or twenties in good health. The chain employs TRBV11-2 and TRBJ1-4, with 11 bases aligning to TRBD1. The CDR3 coding sequence is TGTGCCAGCAGCCCGGACAGGGGGCTTGAAAAACTGTTTTTT. It codes for CASSPDRGLEKLFF.